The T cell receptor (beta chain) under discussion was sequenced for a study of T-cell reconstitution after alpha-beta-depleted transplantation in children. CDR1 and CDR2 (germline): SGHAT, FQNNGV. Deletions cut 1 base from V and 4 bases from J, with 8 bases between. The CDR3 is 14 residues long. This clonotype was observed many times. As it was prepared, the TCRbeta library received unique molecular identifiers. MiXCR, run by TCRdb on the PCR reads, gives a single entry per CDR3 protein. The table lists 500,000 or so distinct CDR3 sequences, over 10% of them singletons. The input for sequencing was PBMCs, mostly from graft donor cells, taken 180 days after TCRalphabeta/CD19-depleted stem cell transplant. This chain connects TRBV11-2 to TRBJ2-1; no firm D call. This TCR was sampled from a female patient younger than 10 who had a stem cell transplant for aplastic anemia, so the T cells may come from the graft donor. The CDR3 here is CASSLADPYNEQFF. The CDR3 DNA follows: TGTGCCAGCAGCTTAGCGGACCCTTACAATGAGCAGTTCTTC.